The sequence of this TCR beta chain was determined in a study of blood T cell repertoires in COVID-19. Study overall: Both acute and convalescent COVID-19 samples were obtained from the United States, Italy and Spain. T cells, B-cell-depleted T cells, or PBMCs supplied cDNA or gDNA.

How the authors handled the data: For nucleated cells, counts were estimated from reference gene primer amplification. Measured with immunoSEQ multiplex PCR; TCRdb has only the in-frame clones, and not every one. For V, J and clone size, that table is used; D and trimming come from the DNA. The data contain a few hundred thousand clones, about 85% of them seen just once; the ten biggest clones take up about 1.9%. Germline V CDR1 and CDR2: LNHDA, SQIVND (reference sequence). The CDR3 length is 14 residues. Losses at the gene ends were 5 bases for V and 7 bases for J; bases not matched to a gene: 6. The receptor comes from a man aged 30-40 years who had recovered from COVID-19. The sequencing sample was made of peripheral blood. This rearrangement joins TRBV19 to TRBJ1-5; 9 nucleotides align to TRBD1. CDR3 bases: TGTGCCAGTAGTCCGGGGACAGGGAACCAGCCCCAGCATTTT. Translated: CASSPGTGNQPQHF.